Each of the 27 T cell receptor beta chains below was sequenced from the same sample in a study of PD-L1 blockade in urothelial cancer. Time point specified: peripheral blood 6 weeks after treatment start. Data came from immunoSEQ multiplex PCR; TCRdb stores just in-frame clones and leaves some out. Here the sample spans roughly 42,000 clones, about 90% being singletons. Here the sequenced sample was PBMCs, taken around atezolizumab (anti-PD-L1) treatment. Receptor source: a man in his sixties or seventies with urothelial cancer.

The rearrangement joins TRBV5-1 to TRBJ2-7; 8 bases agree with TRBD2. The trim removed 0 bases at V and 6 bases at J, leaving 11 bases unmatched. The CDR3 has 16 residues. Germline V gene lookup returns CDR1 SGHRS and CDR2 YFSETQ. The CDR3: CASSLAGPGTSSEQYF. The CDR3 region has the DNA TGCGCCAGCAGCTTGGCGGGGCCCGGGACTAGTTCCGAGCAGTACTTC.

J is TRBJ2-1 and V is TRBV11-2; 14 nucleotides align to TRBD2. Germline V gene lookup returns CDR1 SGHAT and CDR2 FQNNGV. The trim removed 6 bases at V and 8 bases at J, leaving 6 bases unmatched. The CDR3 covers 15 residues. The CDR3 here is CASRHGTSGSYEQFF. CDR3 sequence (DNA): TGTGCCAGCAGGCATGGGACTAGCGGGAGCTATGAGCAGTTCTTC.

The CDR3: CASSQVLFQYNETQYF. DNA for the CDR3: TGTGCCAGCAGCCAAGTCTTGTTTCAATACAACGAGACCCAGTACTTC. V gene TRBV4-2 combines with J gene TRBJ2-5; D is unclear. The CDR3 runs 16 residues. Trimming cost V 1 base and J 5 bases, with 17 bases left between them. CDR1 LGHNA and CDR2 YNFKEQ come from the germline V gene.

The rearrangement joins TRBV10-3 to TRBJ1-2; 9 positions agree with TRBD1. Germline assignment: CDR1 ENHRY and CDR2 SYGVKD. This CDR3 is 15 amino acids long. V was clipped by 5 bases and J by 8 bases; unmatched bases: 12. CDR3 coding DNA: TGTGCCATCAGTTGGGACAGGGATTCCCAGCGGGGCTACACCTTC. Its translation: CAISWDRDSQRGYTF.

The V and J genes are TRBV6-5 and TRBJ1-2, with D perhaps TRBD1 (5 bases). This CDR3 region has 12 residues. Germline loops: CDR1 MNHEY, CDR2 SVGAGI. V lost 6 bases to trimming and J lost 5 bases, with 10 bases between them. The CDR3 DNA reads as TGTGCCAGCAGACTCCAGGGTTATGGCTACACCTTC. It encodes CASRLQGYGYTF.

This chain uses TRBV2 with TRBJ2-2, with D maybe TRBD2 (6 bases). Per germline, CDR1 SNHLY and CDR2 FYNNEI. V was shortened by 5 bases and J by 8 bases, with 9 bases between the two germline ends. This CDR3 contains 12 residues. This CDR3 is CASSRDLGELFF. The CDR3 region has the DNA TGTGCCAGCAGTAGGGACTTAGGGGAGCTGTTTTTT.

V and J are TRBV7-8 and TRBJ1-5, with 10 bases lining up with TRBD1. The germline gives CDR1 SGHVS, CDR2 FQNEAQ. This CDR3 comprises 17 residues. V was pared by 3 bases and J by 0 bases, with 5 bases of the junction left unmatched. As DNA, the CDR3 is TGTGCCAGCAGCTTGAGTCGGACAGGGGGTAGCAATCAGCCCCAGCATTTT. Its translation is CASSLSRTGGSNQPQHF.

The table lists this clone with a count of one. This chain connects TRBV6-5 to TRBJ2-7, with a tentative D call TRBD1 (6 bases). CDR1 and CDR2 (germline): MNHEY, SVGAGI. This CDR3 region has 11 residues. Trimming took off 7 bases at V and 6 bases at J, with 10 bases between the two ends. CDR3 region: CASNQGGEQYF. For the CDR3, the DNA is TGTGCCAGCAACCAAGGGGGCGAGCAGTACTTC.

The chain couples TRBV5-1 to TRBJ2-3, with 8 bases identical to TRBD1. V dropped 5 bases and J dropped 3; count of bases not matched to a gene: 5. The CDR3 runs 14 residues. Germline-derived CDR1 and CDR2 are SGHRS and YFSETQ. Here the CDR3 DNA reads TGCGCCAGCAGAACCGGACAGGGAACAGATACGCAGTATTTT. Residues: CASRTGQGTDTQYF.

This rearrangement joins TRBV2 to TRBJ2-7, with a tentative D call TRBD1 (6 bases). Looked up from germline, CDR1 is SNHLY and CDR2 is FYNNEI. This CDR3 has 14 residues. Trimming took off 3 bases at V and 3 bases at J, with 12 bases between the two ends. The CDR3 nucleotides are TGTGCCAGCAGTGAGCAGGGGTCTAGCTACGAGCAGTACTTC. This gives the protein CASSEQGSSYEQYF.

This clone was seen a handful of times. The chain employs TRBV28 and TRBJ1-2, with D possibly matching TRBD1 (5 bases). The CDR3 covers 13 residues. V was shortened by 3 bases and J by 4 bases, with 9 bases between the two germline ends. Germline-derived CDR1 and CDR2 are MDHEN and SYDVKM. CDR3 region: CASSLMQGYGYTF. The DNA of the CDR3 is TGTGCCAGCAGTTTGATGCAGGGCTATGGCTACACCTTC.

This clone was recorded only once. The rearrangement joins TRBV25-1 to TRBJ1-3; 7 bases are shared with TRBD1. CDR1 and CDR2 (germline): MGHDK, SYGVNS. V shed 3 bases and J 0 bases; nucleotides not matched to a gene: 8. The CDR3 totals 17 residues. Here the CDR3 DNA reads TGTGCCAGCAGTGACCACTCCGGGACAGCCTCTGGAAACACCATATATTTT. It yields the protein CASSDHSGTASGNTIYF.

The chain combines TRBV29-1 with TRBJ2-1, with 9 bases that match TRBD2. The CDR3 consists of 14 residues. The junction had 7 bases not matched to a gene; V was cut back by 5 bases and J by 5 bases. Germline V gives CDR1 SQVTM, CDR2 ANQGSEA. DNA of the CDR3: TGCAGCGTTAAACCCCTAGCGGGGAACAATGAGCAGTTCTTC. It codes for CSVKPLAGNNEQFF.

V and J are TRBV5-1 and TRBJ2-1; 15 positions match TRBD2. The V gene's germline CDR1 is SGHRS and CDR2 YFSETQ. CDR3 size: 15 residues. V shed 3 bases, J shed 8 bases, and the junction held 3 bases outside the gene matches. CDR3 loop: CASSSGLAGGDEQFF. CDR3 DNA: TGCGCCAGCAGCTCAGGACTAGCGGGAGGGGATGAGCAGTTCTTC.

This sequence joins TRBV5-1 and TRBJ2-1; D might be TRBD2 (6 bases). In germline, CDR1 is SGHRS, CDR2 YFSETQ. Trimming pared 0 bases from V and 7 bases from J, leaving 17 bases between. CDR3 length: 16 amino acids. The CDR3 loop reads CASSLGVTGAANEQFF. The CDR3 bases are TGCGCCAGCAGCTTGGGGGTAACGGGAGCTGCAAATGAGCAGTTCTTC.

The CDR3 nucleotides read TGCGCCAGCAGCTTGTGGAGCCAGCGGGGTAACAATGAGCAGTTCTTC. Protein: CASSLWSQRGNNEQFF. The chain has TRBV5-1 and TRBJ2-1; TRBD2 agrees at 7 bases. The CDR3 consists of 16 residues. Germline V gene lookup returns CDR1 SGHRS and CDR2 YFSETQ. V trimming: 1 base; J trimming: 5 bases; junction bases outside the gene matches: 9.

The V call is TRBV5-6, the J call TRBJ2-2, with 11 bases aligning to TRBD2. Germline CDR1 is SGHDT and CDR2 is YYEEEE. This CDR3 has 16 residues. Trimming took 6 bases from V and 4 from J; bases not matched to a gene: 8. CDR3 in DNA: TGTGCCAGCACCGTCGCGCTAGCGGGAGGCACCGGGGAGCTGTTTTTT. Protein product: CASTVALAGGTGELFF.

This chain connects TRBV20-1 to TRBJ2-5, with a tentative D call TRBD2 (6 bases). Trimming removed 7 bases from V and 2 bases from J, with 8 bases in between. In germline, CDR1 is DFQATT, CDR2 SNEGSKA (reference sequence). This CDR3 region has 11 residues. In nucleotides, the CDR3 is TGCAGTGGGACTACACAAGAGACCCAGTACTTC. This gives the protein CSGTTQETQYF.

This clone was detected only a few times. The DNA of the CDR3 is TGTGCCAGCAGTACAGCCAGCGGGAGGGCCCCAGATACGCAGTATTTT. Protein sequence: CASSTASGRAPDTQYF. The genes are TRBV28 and TRBJ2-3; TRBD2 matches 10 bases. CDR1 MDHEN and CDR2 SYDVKM come from the germline V gene. The V and J ends lost 5 bases and 4 bases, in that order; junction bases with no gene match: 9. This CDR3 has 16 amino acids.

CDR3 nucleotide sequence: TGCGCCAGCAGCTTTGACAGCGGGAGGGCCGGAGTCGGGACCCAGTACTTC. Translation: CASSFDSGRAGVGTQYF. The rearrangement joins TRBV5-1 to TRBJ2-5, with 10 bases identical to TRBD2. Unmatched junction bases numbered 14, after V lost 2 bases and J lost 7 bases. CDR1 and CDR2 (germline): SGHRS, YFSETQ. The CDR3 totals 17 residues.

For the CDR3, the DNA is TGTGCCATCAGTGAAGAGCCTAGGCTAGCGGGAGCATGGGGGGATGAGCAGTTCTTC. As protein: CAISEEPRLAGAWGDEQFF. The chain has TRBV10-3 and TRBJ2-1; 10 bases are a match to TRBD2. V was clipped by 3 bases and J by 8 bases; unmatched bases: 19. This CDR3 is 19 amino acids long. The germline CDR1 and CDR2 sequences are ENHRY and SYGVKD.

This clone was seen just once. The genes are TRBV27 and TRBJ1-1, with 8 bases identical to TRBD1. Trimming took 6 bases from V and 0 from J; bases not matched to a gene: 3. The CDR3 consists of 14 residues. CDR1 and CDR2 from the germline V gene are MNHEY and SMNVEV (reference sequence). The CDR3 loop reads CASSYRGMNTEAFF. CDR3 bases: TGTGCCAGCAGCTACAGGGGGATGAACACTGAAGCTTTCTTT.

The gene calls are TRBV10-2 and TRBJ2-5; possibly TRBD1 for D (6 bases). The CDR3 is 13 residues long. The V gene lost 2 bases and the J gene lost 7 bases, with 11 bases spanning the gap. The V gene's germline CDR1 is WSHSY and CDR2 SAAADI. The CDR3 DNA is TGCGCCAGCAGTGAGACAGGGATTGGGACCCAGTACTTC. Protein: CASSETGIGTQYF.

Only one count was recorded for this clone. The chain uses TRBV4-1 and TRBJ1-1; D perhaps matches TRBD1 (5 bases). Trimming cost V 0 bases and J 4 bases, with 15 bases left between them. This CDR3 comprises 16 residues. CDR1 MGHRA and CDR2 YSYEKL come from the germline V gene. Here the CDR3 DNA reads TGCGCCAGCAGCCAAGATTCGGCAGGGTCGGGCACTGAAGCTTTCTTT. Translation gives CASSQDSAGSGTEAFF.

This chain connects TRBV7-9 to TRBJ2-7, with 7 bases identical to TRBD1. The germline V gene encodes CDR1 SEHNR and CDR2 FQNEAQ (reference sequence). The CDR3 is 15 amino acids. Trimming cost V 5 bases and J 1 base; bases outside gene matches: 8. This CDR3 reads CASSHGAGGSYEQYF. As DNA, the CDR3 is TGTGCCAGCAGCCACGGGGCAGGGGGTTCCTACGAGCAGTACTTC. The full variable domain, completed using reference TRBV7-9 and TRBJ2-7, is DTGVSQNPRHKITKRGQNVTFRCDPISEHNRLYWYRQTLGQGPEFLTYFQNEAQLEKSRLLSDRFSAERPKGSFSTLEIQRTEQGDSAMYLCASSHGAGGSYEQYFGPGTRLTVT.

This clone was recorded once. The chain employs TRBV5-5 and TRBJ1-2; D unclear. The CDR3 runs to 15 residues. Between the trimmed V and J ends, which lost 2 bases and 0 bases, there was a span of 11 bases. Germline loops: CDR1 SGHKS, CDR2 YYEKEE (reference sequence). DNA for the CDR3: TGTGCCAGCAGCTTTAAGTGGGGAGCTAACTATGGCTACACCTTC. Translated, it gives CASSFKWGANYGYTF.

This chain joins TRBV28 and TRBJ2-7; TRBD1 matches 7 bases. Germline trimming cut 5 bases from V and 1 base from J; bases unmatched to any gene: 11. Germline V gene data show CDR1 as MDHEN and CDR2 as SYDVKM. There are 16 residues in the CDR3. CDR3 region: CASSAVPGTASYEQYF. The CDR3 DNA sequence: TGTGCCAGCAGTGCCGTGCCCGGGACAGCTTCCTACGAGCAGTACTTC.